This T cell receptor beta chain was recorded in a study of blood T cell repertoires in COVID-19. About the research overall: Acute and convalescent COVID-19 specimens originated in the United States, Italy and Spain. T cells, B-cell-depleted T cells, or PBMCs supplied cDNA or gDNA.

Seattle-derived patients entered the study during active infection and were followed longitudinally. Clones were read by immunoSEQ multiplex PCR, and TCRdb kept only the in-frame ones, dropping some. The profile covers 300,000 to 450,000 clones, with more than 70% appearing a single time and 2.3% taken by the ten largest. Germline-derived CDR1 and CDR2 are MNHNY and SVGAGI (reference sequence). The V and J ends lost 5 bases and 12 bases, in that order; junction bases with no gene match: 13. The CDR3 covers 14 residues. J is TRBJ2-7 and V is TRBV6-6; 10 bases map to TRBD1. This sequence was found in a woman aged 55-70 years with COVID-19, enrolled during active disease. The specimen sequenced was peripheral blood. The CDR3 DNA reads TGTGCCAGCAGTAACCAATGGACAGGGGGGATGGGGTACTTC. Translation gives CASSNQWTGGMGYF.